The clone carrying this T cell receptor beta chain occurred once. Its antigen is unidentified. This sample was included in a study of cytomegalovirus exposure and HLA in healthy donors. Germline V lookup: CDR1 MGHRA, CDR2 YSYEKL. The CDR3 contains 16 residues. The V and J ends lost 4 bases and 4 bases respectively, with 20 bases between them. The PCR employed 60 Vbeta primers together with 13 Jbeta primers. Study processing details: Unique TCR beta chains numbered 80 million to 95 million in a later analysis, with roughly 10 million shared. TCRdb's table, derived via immunoSEQ multiplex PCR, lists solely in-frame clones and lacks some. That table gives V, J and clone size, and the DNA gave D and trimming. The table includes more than 95,000 clones, 60% to 85% detected once. Findings and caveats of the study: Cytomegalovirus association was assigned to some 160 TCR beta chains. Upon later analysis, TCR association rates were observed to vary by HLA locus, being highest for DRB1 and lowest for HLA-C.

Input material: PBMCs. This sequence was found in a woman aged 18-29 years in good health and CMV-seropositive. The V gene is TRBV4-1, the J gene TRBJ2-7; a weak D match, TRBD2 (6 bases). The CDR3 reads CASSPGGTAVTYEQYF. The CDR3 DNA follows: TGCGCCAGCAGCCCAGGAGGGACCGCCGTAACTTACGAGCAGTACTTC.